One T cell receptor (beta chain) is described in this entry. In the original workflow: Cell counts per sample came from amplifying reference gene primers. Some clones are missing from TCRdb's copy, which holds only in-frame ones; the method was immunoSEQ multiplex PCR. D and trimming were read from the DNA, whereas the V and J calls and clone size are those reported in that table. The sample lists 200,000 or so clones, 82% occurring once. These data belong to a study of blood T cell repertoires in COVID-19. For the study at large: COVID-19 samples from acute and convalescent phases originated in the United States, Italy and Spain. Sample material is recorded as cDNA or gDNA derived from T cells, B-cell-depleted T cells, or PBMCs.

CDR1 is SGHRS and CDR2 is YFSETQ in the germline V gene. This CDR3 comprises 14 residues. V dropped 0 bases and J dropped 6; count of bases not matched to a gene: 2. The chain carries TRBV5-1 and TRBJ2-2, with TRBD1 matching over 7 bases. Sequencing used peripheral blood. The receptor was derived from a young woman with acute or convalescent COVID-19. CDR3 DNA: TGCGCCAGCAGCTTGGCAGGGGGACCCGGGGAGCTGTTTTTT. Translated: CASSLAGGPGELFF.